These 27 T cell receptor beta chains came from one sample sequenced in a study of T cell responses to AZD1222 COVID-19 vaccine (dated by TCRdb to about 2021). The library was generated by the immunoSEQ multiplex PCR assay. The clones in this table, taken by TCRdb from immuneACCESS, are in-frame only. Not every clone is retained; where verified, under half of the shortfall comes from an unresolved V gene, and the cause of the rest is unknown. Present in this sample are around 150,000 clones, 85% of which were seen just once. The top ten clones comprise 7.9% of the sample. The intended sense of this specimen's time point label: about 28 days (+/-7) after the second vaccine dose. Interpreted using the paper, the treatment or condition label stands for: meningococcal conjugate vaccine given as trial control. Sequences were derived from peripheral blood, sampled 28 days after the second dose of the MenACWY control vaccine. The receptors were gathered from an adult who received the MenACWY meningococcal vaccine as a control.

A single count supports this clone. The chain has TRBV19 and TRBJ1-3; no reliable D call. The V and J ends lost 6 bases and 0 bases respectively, with 24 bases between them. CDR1 and CDR2 from the germline V gene are LNHDA and SQIVND (reference sequence). The CDR3 loop spans 19 amino acids. The CDR3 here is CASRSHPGRVSLSGNTIYF. The CDR3 nucleotides are TGTGCCAGTAGATCCCACCCCGGCCGGGTCTCTCTCTCTGGAAACACCATATATTTT.

The rearrangement uses TRBV4-1 and TRBJ1-3; D may be TRBD1 (5 bases). The CDR3 is made up of 18 amino acids. CDR1 and CDR2 from the germline V gene are MGHRA and YSYEKL. V dropped 4 bases and J dropped 0 bases, with 19 bases sitting between them. CDR3 sequence: CASSLRGEGRDSGNTIYF. CDR3 DNA sequence: TGCGCCAGCAGCCTCAGAGGGGAGGGAAGGGACTCTGGAAACACCATATATTTT.

This chain joins TRBV10-3 and TRBJ2-7; TRBD1 is a possible D gene (6 bases). The CDR3 has 14 amino acids. The V gene's germline CDR1 is ENHRY and CDR2 SYGVKD. The V gene lost 2 bases and the J gene lost 6 bases, with 14 bases spanning the gap. CDR3 in amino acids: CAISEGPAGAEQYF. The DNA for the CDR3 is TGTGCCATCAGTGAGGGACCCGCAGGGGCCGAGCAGTACTTC.

The CDR3 DNA reads TGTGCCAGTAGTTTCGGCAGTTTCGACCAGCCCCAGCATTTT. Translating gives CASSFGSFDQPQHF. This chain links TRBV19 with TRBJ1-5; D ambiguous. Germline V gene data show CDR1 as LNHDA and CDR2 as SQIVND (reference sequence). The CDR3 length is 14 residues. Trimming pared 5 bases from V and 7 bases from J, leaving 15 bases between.

Remarks on this clone: A much larger clonotype is one base distant, so this may be a read error. Other DNA sequences in the sample encode the same CDR3. V and J are TRBV4-3 and TRBJ2-7; maybe TRBD2 (5 bases). This CDR3 has 16 residues. CDR1 is LGHNA and CDR2 is YSLEER in the germline V gene. CDR3 in DNA: TGCGCCAGCAGTCAAGATAATAGCGCTAGCTCCTACGAGCAGTACTTC. It codes for CASSQDNSASSYEQYF.

This sequence joins TRBV12-3 or TRBV12-4 and TRBJ1-1; 7 bases are shared with TRBD1. The V gene end was trimmed by 8 bases and the J gene end by 4 bases; junction bases not matched to a gene: 7. The CDR3 loop spans 13 amino acids. The CDR3 here is CASYDREGTEAFF. For the CDR3, the DNA is TGTGCCAGCTATGACAGGGAGGGCACTGAAGCTTTCTTT.

This chain connects TRBV4-3 to TRBJ2-3; 7 positions agree with TRBD2. The CDR3 has 15 amino acids. Germline CDR1 reads LGHNA; CDR2 reads YSLEER. The V segment lost 3 bases and the J segment 0 bases; nucleotides outside the gene matches: 3. The DNA of the CDR3 is TGCGCCAGCAGCCATGATAGCGGGAGCACAGATACGCAGTATTTT. Translation: CASSHDSGSTDTQYF.

The chain carries TRBV6-5 and TRBJ1-1; perhaps TRBD1 as D (5 bases). Trimming cost V 4 bases and J 2 bases, with 11 bases left between them. The CDR3 consists of 14 residues. Germline CDR1 is MNHEY and CDR2 is SVGAGI. The CDR3 sequence is CASSLTRGNTEAFF. The DNA of the CDR3 is TGTGCCAGCAGTTTGACAAGGGGAAACACTGAAGCTTTCTTT.

The rearrangement uses TRBV4-1 and TRBJ1-6; TRBD1 aligns across 11 bases. Germline-derived CDR1 and CDR2 are MGHRA and YSYEKL. The CDR3 length is 15 residues. J gave up 10 bases and V 5 bases, and 7 bases lay outside the gene matches. Here the CDR3 reads CASSEPGQGGSPLHF. CDR3 coding DNA: TGCGCCAGCAGCGAACCGGGACAGGGGGGATCACCCCTCCACTTT.

This sequence joins TRBV5-1 and TRBJ1-6; no clear D. Germline V lookup: CDR1 SGHRS, CDR2 YFSETQ. This CDR3 contains 15 residues. V lost 4 bases and J lost 9, with 17 bases in between. The CDR3 spells CASSRTASESSPLHF. CDR3 in DNA: TGCGCCAGCAGCCGGACCGCGTCTGAGAGTTCACCCCTCCACTTT.

The rearrangement joins TRBV7-6 to TRBJ2-7, with 7 bases identical to TRBD2. The trim removed 2 bases at V and 0 bases at J, leaving 7 bases unmatched. Germline loops: CDR1 SGHVS, CDR2 FNYEAQ. The CDR3 has 16 amino acids. The CDR3 coding sequence is TGTGCCAGCAGCTTAAACCCGGGGGGTTCCTCCTACGAGCAGTACTTC. Residues: CASSLNPGGSSYEQYF. The complete variable domain, with remaining parts taken from reference TRBV7-6 and TRBJ2-7, reads GAGVSQSPRYKVTKRGQDVALRCDPISGHVSLYWYRQALGQGPEFLTYFNYEAQQDKSGLPNDRFSAERPEGSISTLTIQRTEQRDSAMYRCASSLNPGGSSYEQYFGPGTRLTVT.

The chain has TRBV19 and TRBJ1-2; TRBD1 aligns across 9 bases. Germline CDR1 is LNHDA and CDR2 is SQIVND (reference sequence). Trimming at V came to 5 bases and at J to 5 bases, leaving 9 bases not matched to a gene. The CDR3 has 15 residues. CDR3 amino acids: CASSAQQGARYGYTF. The CDR3 nucleotides are TGTGCCAGTAGTGCGCAACAGGGGGCAAGGTATGGCTACACCTTC.

The rearrangement uses TRBV7-2 and TRBJ2-3, with 7 bases aligning to TRBD1. The trim removed 11 bases at V and 8 bases at J, leaving 4 bases unmatched. Per the germline V gene, CDR1 is SGHTA and CDR2 is FQGNSA. The length of the CDR3 is 10 residues. Here the CDR3 DNA reads TGTGCCCAGGGGGACGCTACGCAGTATTTT. Translation: CAQGDATQYF.

The J gene is TRBJ1-4, the V gene TRBV10-3; D unresolved. The CDR3 contains 14 residues. Germline V lookup: CDR1 ENHRY, CDR2 SYGVKD. The V end was cut by 5 bases, the J end by 7 bases, with 14 bases between. The CDR3 region has the DNA TGTGCCATCAGTCCGGATGGGGTGGGTGAAAAACTGTTTTTT. The encoded protein is CAISPDGVGEKLFF.

The rearrangement joins TRBV28 to TRBJ2-1, with D perhaps given as TRBD1 or TRBD2 (5 bases each). The CDR3 extends over 16 amino acids. Trimming removed 4 bases at V and 4 bases at J, with 17 bases between. CDR1 and CDR2 from the germline V gene are MDHEN and SYDVKM. The CDR3 nucleotides are TGTGCCAGCAGTTCTGTTGGGGGTGCCTCATACAATGAGCAGTTCTTC. Its protein is CASSSVGGASYNEQFF.

The chain couples TRBV14 to TRBJ2-2; 10 bases are shared with TRBD2. The CDR3 sequence is 17 residues long. Trimming at V came to 0 bases and at J to 4 bases, leaving 5 bases not matched to a gene. CDR1 is SGHDN and CDR2 is FVKESK in the germline V gene. CDR3 residues: CASSQDLAGVLTGELFF. CDR3 in DNA: TGTGCCAGCAGCCAAGATCTAGCGGGAGTTCTCACCGGGGAGCTGTTTTTT.

This clone came up a few times. CDR3 nucleotides: TGTGCCAGCAGCCAAGAACGTCAGAACACTGAAGCTTTCTTT. Translation gives CASSQERQNTEAFF. The chain joins TRBV3-1 (or the pseudogene TRBV3-2) to TRBJ1-1; the D is unclear. The germline V and J ends were trimmed by 0 bases and 1 base, with 6 bases remaining between them. The CDR3 has 14 residues. Germline V lookup: CDR1 LGHDT, CDR2 YNNKEL (reference sequence).

The rearrangement joins TRBV7-8 to TRBJ1-2, with TRBD1 matching over 7 bases. This CDR3 is built from 15 residues. Germline V gives CDR1 SGHVS, CDR2 FQNEAQ. J lost 1 base, V lost 5 bases, and 7 bases had no gene match. The CDR3: CASSTQGGSNYGYTF. DNA of the CDR3: TGTGCCAGCAGCACTCAGGGGGGTAGTAACTATGGCTACACCTTC.

This chain joins TRBV18 and TRBJ2-3, with D unclear. Germline V gene sequence: CDR1 KGHSH, CDR2 LQKENI. Between the trimmed V and J ends, which lost 6 bases and 4 bases, there was a span of 14 bases. The CDR3 loop spans 14 amino acids. The CDR3 reads CASSPASLSDTQYF. The CDR3 DNA reads as TGTGCCAGCTCTCCAGCCTCCCTATCAGATACGCAGTATTTT.

The chain joins TRBV19 to TRBJ1-4, with D possibly being TRBD1 (5 bases). CDR3 length: 15 residues. Deletions cut 5 bases from V and 4 bases from J, with 14 bases between. Germline assignment: CDR1 LNHDA and CDR2 SQIVND (reference sequence). CDR3 DNA sequence: TGTGCCAGTAGTCTCCAGGGAGGTATTAATGAAAAACTGTTTTTT. It encodes CASSLQGGINEKLFF.

This chain joins TRBV9 and TRBJ1-4; 8 bases are a match to TRBD1. The germline CDR1 and CDR2 sequences are SGDLS and YYNGEE. The CDR3 runs 19 residues. V trimming: 2 bases; J trimming: 8 bases; junction bases outside the gene matches: 20. The CDR3 DNA is TGTGCCAGCAGCGTTGAATCAGGGGGCGCGAGTACGGTACACGAAAAACTGTTTTTT. It codes for CASSVESGGASTVHEKLFF.

The genes are TRBV7-9 and TRBJ1-1; 8 bases line up with TRBD1. J gave up 7 bases and V 6 bases, and 7 bases lay outside the gene matches. Germline CDR1 SEHNR, CDR2 FQNEAQ (reference sequence). The CDR3 is 13 amino acids. CDR3 region: CASRGRGHNEAFF. The DNA for the CDR3 is TGTGCCAGCAGGGGCAGGGGGCATAATGAAGCTTTCTTT.

This clone showed up just a few times. The junction departs from the called germline gene at one end, perhaps through a read error. This chain joins TRBV15 and TRBJ2-2; D might be TRBD2 (5 bases). This CDR3 comprises 14 residues. Per germline, CDR1 LNHNV and CDR2 YYDKDF (reference sequence). The CDR3 is CATSSGMNPGELFF. CDR3 in DNA: TGTGCCACCAGCTCGGGGATGAACCCCGGGGAGCTGTTTTTT.

This clone was found once. This sequence joins TRBV19 and TRBJ1-5; 7 nucleotides agree with TRBD1. From germline, CDR1 is LNHDA and CDR2 SQIVND (reference sequence). CDR3 size: 15 residues. With 7 bases clipped from V and 5 bases from J, the junction kept 11 bases outside the gene matches. As DNA, the CDR3 is TGTGCCAGTACGCCGGGACAGACCTTTGATCAGCCCCAGCATTTT. As protein: CASTPGQTFDQPQHF.

The chain uses TRBV5-5 and TRBJ2-7, with a possible D match to TRBD1 (6 bases). CDR1 is SGHKS, CDR2 YYEKEE, per germline (reference sequence). CDR3 length: 13 residues. Deletions cut 4 bases from V and 3 bases from J, with 11 bases between. CDR3 residues: CASSIGGSYEQYV. The CDR3 DNA is TGTGCCAGCAGCATTGGGGGCAGCTACGAGCAGTACGTC.

This chain links TRBV15 with TRBJ2-3; 8 bases line up with TRBD2. V lost 1 base to trimming and J lost 0 bases; unmatched junction nucleotides: 3. The CDR3 has 16 amino acids. Germline V gene data show CDR1 as LNHNV and CDR2 as YYDKDF (reference sequence). The CDR3 region is CATSRAGGRSTDTQYF. CDR3 nucleotides: TGTGCCACCAGCAGAGCGGGGGGGCGGAGCACAGATACGCAGTATTTT.

This chain links TRBV5-1 with TRBJ1-1, with TRBD1 as a possible D gene (5 bases). Germline-derived CDR1 and CDR2 are SGHRS and YFSETQ. The CDR3 contains 17 residues. V gave up 4 bases and J gave up 4 bases, with 23 bases separating them. The CDR3 reads CASSLNPPGGVATEAFF. For the CDR3, the DNA is TGCGCCAGCAGCCTTAATCCCCCGGGGGGGGTGGCCACTGAAGCTTTCTTT.